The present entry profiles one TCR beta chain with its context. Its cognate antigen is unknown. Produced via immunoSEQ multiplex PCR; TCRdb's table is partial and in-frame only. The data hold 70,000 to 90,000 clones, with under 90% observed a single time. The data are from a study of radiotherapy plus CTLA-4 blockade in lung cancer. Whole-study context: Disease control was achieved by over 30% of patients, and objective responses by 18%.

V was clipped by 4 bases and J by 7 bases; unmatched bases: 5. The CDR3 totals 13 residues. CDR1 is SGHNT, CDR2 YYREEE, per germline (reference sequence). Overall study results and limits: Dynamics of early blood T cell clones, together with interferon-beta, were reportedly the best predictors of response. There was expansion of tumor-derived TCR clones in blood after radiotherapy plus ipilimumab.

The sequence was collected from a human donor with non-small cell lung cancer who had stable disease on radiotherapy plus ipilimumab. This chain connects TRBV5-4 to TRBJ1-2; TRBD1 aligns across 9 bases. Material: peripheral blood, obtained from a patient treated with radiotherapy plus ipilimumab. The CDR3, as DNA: TGTGCCAGCAGCGGAACACAGGGGGCTGGCTACACCTTC. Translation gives CASSGTQGAGYTF.